This T cell receptor (beta chain) was observed in a study of CD8 T cells in ankylosing spondylitis. Points from the study as a whole: Disease-linked clones had a CD8+ phenotype and relatively low frequency in peripheral blood. Previously reported in reactive arthritis synovial fluid and blood were some of the motif variants. Seemingly characteristic of ankylosing spondylitis blood was a TCR beta motif consisting of several highly homologous variants.

Libraries of TCR beta came from quantitative 5'-RACE with molecular barcodes. TCRdb called the 5' RACE reads again in MiXCR, with one record for every CDR3 protein. The data show roughly 120,000 distinct CDR3 sequences, roughly an eighth seen once. The trim removed 6 bases at V and 0 bases at J, leaving 11 bases unmatched. The CDR3 loop spans 18 amino acids. Germline assignment: CDR1 MNHEY and CDR2 SVGAGI. A note on this clonotype: Antigen unknown.

The receptor's source is a female donor with ankylosing spondylitis or in good health (not recorded which). This chain joins TRBV6-5 and TRBJ2-2; 9 bases fit TRBD2. Material: blood, either unsorted or a sorted T cell fraction (not recorded which). The chain's CDR3 is CASRLAGEVFANTGELFF. CDR3 DNA: TGTGCCAGCAGATTAGCGGGGGAGGTTTTCGCGAACACCGGGGAGCTGTTTTTT.